One and the same sample provided the 14 T cell receptor beta chains below, sequenced in a study of T cells after yellow fever vaccination. TCRdb fed the 5' RACE reads into MiXCR, producing one record per CDR3 protein. This sample has 320,000 or so distinct CDR3 sequences; 7% to 10% occur once, and the top ten carry approximately 15%. This specimen was PBMCs, taken about 41 days after the first yellow fever vaccination. The receptors shown here come from a man aged 18 to 30 who received the YFV17D yellow fever vaccine.

A few counts support this clonotype. This chain uses TRBV5-4 with TRBJ2-7, with no clear D. The CDR3 extends over 13 amino acids. Germline values: CDR1 SGHNT, CDR2 YYREEE (reference sequence). The V and J ends lost 2 bases and 3 bases respectively, with 9 bases between them. The CDR3 nucleotides are TGTGCCAGCAGCTTTGCCGGTGACTACGAGCAGTACGTC. Encoded protein: CASSFAGDYEQYV.

This clonotype was detected only a few times. The chain recombines TRBV4-2 with TRBJ2-4, with unresolved D. The CDR3 spans 17 residues. CDR1 is LGHNA and CDR2 is YNFKEQ in the germline V gene. Deletions cut 4 bases from V and 0 bases from J, with 16 bases between. The CDR3 loop reads CASSPGSRSLAKNIQYF. The CDR3 coding sequence is TGTGCCAGCAGCCCTGGATCGAGGAGCTTAGCCAAAAACATTCAGTACTTC.

In this sample, this clonotype turned up a few times. V and J are TRBV7-6 and TRBJ2-3; unclear D gene. The V end lost 2 bases, the J end lost 4 bases, and 7 bases lay between the germline ends. The CDR3 totals 13 residues. The germline V gene has CDR1 SGHVS and CDR2 FNYEAQ. The CDR3 reads CASSLTPADTQYF. The CDR3 DNA reads as TGTGCCAGCAGCTTAACTCCCGCAGATACGCAGTATTTT.

The rearrangement joins TRBV10-3 to TRBJ1-2, with no clear D. Trimming took off 4 bases at V and 3 bases at J, with 9 bases between the two ends. Germline V lookup: CDR1 ENHRY, CDR2 SYGVKD. This CDR3 is 13 amino acids long. The CDR3 is CAISVEVDYGYTF. As DNA, the CDR3 is TGTGCCATCAGTGTAGAGGTGGACTATGGCTACACCTTC.

The chain joins TRBV6-1 to TRBJ1-6, with D possibly TRBD1 on 6 matching bases. The germline CDR1 and CDR2 sequences are MNHNS and SASEGT. Deletions cut 9 bases from V and 8 bases from J, with 23 bases between. This CDR3 has 16 amino acids. The CDR3 region has the DNA TGTGCCAGTGGGGGCCGGGCGGGACACAGCGATTCACCCCTCCACTTT. It yields the protein CASGGRAGHSDSPLHF.

There are a few counts of this clonotype. This sequence joins TRBV12-3 or TRBV12-4 and TRBJ2-2; 8 positions match TRBD1. The CDR3 contains 16 residues. V was clipped by 3 bases and J by 4 bases; unmatched bases: 7. The DNA of the CDR3 is TGTGCCAGCAGTTTTCCGAGGACAGGGTCCACCGGGGAGCTGTTTTTT. It is translated as CASSFPRTGSTGELFF.

The J gene is TRBJ2-2, the V gene TRBV7-2; D gene unclear. From germline, CDR1 is SGHTA and CDR2 FQGNSA. The CDR3 is made up of 16 amino acids. Between the trimmed V and J ends, which lost 5 bases and 2 bases, there was a span of 15 bases. The CDR3 DNA follows: TGTGCCAGCAGCAAAAACGGGTGGGGTAACACCGGGGAGCTGTTTTTT. It translates to CASSKNGWGNTGELFF. Full variable domain (remainder filled in from reference TRBV7-2 and TRBJ2-2): GAGVSQSPSNKVTEKGKDVELRCDPISGHTALYWYRQSLGQGLEFLIYFQGNSAPDKSGLPSDRFSAERTGGSVSTLTIQRTQQEDSAVYLCASSKNGWGNTGELFFGEGSRLTVL.

This clonotype was counted a few times. The chain combines TRBV6-2 or TRBV6-3 with TRBJ2-4, with D possibly being TRBD2 (6 bases). Trimming took 4 bases from V and 8 from J, leaving 12 bases between them. This CDR3 is built from 13 residues. The germline gives CDR1 MNHEY, CDR2 SVGEGT. The CDR3 spells CASSFAGTHIQYF. As DNA, the CDR3 is TGTGCCAGCAGTTTCGCTGGGACTCACATTCAGTACTTC.

This clonotype is a singleton in its sample. This chain links TRBV2 with TRBJ1-2, with D possibly TRBD1 on 6 matching bases. CDR1 is SNHLY, CDR2 FYNNEI, per germline. Trimming left V 5 bases short and J 7 bases short, with 29 bases between. The CDR3 has 18 residues. CDR3 DNA: TGTGCCAGCAGTTTAGGGGGGGCTCCACAGGGATCGGACTCTGGCTACACCTTC. It encodes CASSLGGAPQGSDSGYTF.

This sequence joins TRBV20-1 and TRBJ2-3, with D possibly TRBD2 on 6 matching bases. Trimming stripped 5 bases from V and 6 bases from J, with 18 bases between. CDR3 length equals 14 residues. Germline lookup yields CDR1 DFQATT and CDR2 SNEGSKA (reference sequence). The CDR3 DNA reads TGCAGTGCTTTCCTTAGCGGAGGAGGGGATACGCAGTATTTT. It translates to CSAFLSGGGDTQYF.

This rearrangement joins TRBV4-3 to TRBJ1-3; no definite D call. The V gene's germline CDR1 is LGHNA and CDR2 YSLEER. This CDR3 region has 14 residues. Trimming removed 1 base at V and 3 bases at J, with 7 bases between. CDR3 nucleotide sequence: TGCGCCAGCAGCCAAGTTTACGGTGGAAACACCATATATTTT. Its translation is CASSQVYGGNTIYF.

The J gene is TRBJ1-2, the V gene TRBV10-3; a weak D match, TRBD1 (5 bases). Germline CDR1 ENHRY, CDR2 SYGVKD. This CDR3 has 13 residues. Trimming removed 4 bases from V and 1 base from J, with 7 bases in between. CDR3 sequence reads: CAISGQNNYGYTF. DNA for the CDR3: TGTGCCATCAGTGGACAGAATAACTATGGCTACACCTTC.

The gene calls are TRBV6-2 or TRBV6-3 and TRBJ2-7; D is unresolved. The CDR3 is 14 amino acids. CDR1 MNHEY and CDR2 SVGEGT come from the germline V gene. The germline V and J ends were trimmed by 5 bases and 4 bases, with 15 bases remaining between them. In DNA, the CDR3 is TGTGCCAGCAGTCGTCTCGGTCGGCCGTACGAGCAGTACGTC. Translated: CASSRLGRPYEQYV.

The chain has TRBV7-9 and TRBJ2-1; 8 bases are a match to TRBD2. The germline V gene has CDR1 SEHNR and CDR2 FQNEAQ (reference sequence). This CDR3 comprises 17 residues. V lost 4 bases, J lost 4 bases, and 12 bases stayed unmatched. The CDR3 nucleotides read TGTGCCAGCAGCTCCTCAACGGGGGGGGGAGCTTACAATGAGCAGTTCTTC. This sequence encodes CASSSSTGGGAYNEQFF.